The 27 T cell receptor beta chains in this list originate from one sample, sequenced in a study of OX40 agonist ivuxolimab in advanced cancers. Repertoires were generated with immunoSEQ multiplex PCR, while TCRdb's copy carries only in-frame clones and drops some. The profile shows 30,000 to 45,000 clones, roughly 90% of them singletons. This specimen consisted of CD4+ or CD8+ T cells sorted from blood, obtained in a trial of the OX40 agonist ivuxolimab. The source of these receptors is an adult with an advanced solid tumor such as melanoma, head and neck, liver or kidney cancer.

The rearrangement joins TRBV9 to TRBJ1-3; D not resolved. The length of the CDR3 is 17 residues. From germline, CDR1 is SGDLS and CDR2 YYNGEE. Trimming removed 3 bases from V and 0 bases from J, with 16 bases in between. CDR3 coding DNA: TGTGCCAGCAGCGCCTCCCCGGGAGGTCACTCTGGAAACACCATATATTTT. Amino acid sequence: CASSASPGGHSGNTIYF.

V gene TRBV5-1 combines with J gene TRBJ2-7; 9 nucleotides align to TRBD1. CDR1 is SGHRS and CDR2 is YFSETQ in the germline V gene. The trim removed 4 bases at V and 5 bases at J, leaving 7 bases unmatched. The CDR3 has 14 amino acids. CDR3 loop: CASSTGQGIHEQYF. The CDR3 DNA sequence: TGCGCCAGCAGCACGGGACAGGGCATTCACGAGCAGTACTTC.

The CDR3 region has the DNA TGTGCCAGCAGCTTAGCTGCGGGCACTGAAGCTTTCTTT. This translates into CASSLAAGTEAFF. This chain uses TRBV7-8 with TRBJ1-1, with D unclear. CDR1 is SGHVS, CDR2 FQNEAQ, per germline. The CDR3 spans 13 residues. V gave up 0 bases and J gave up 4 bases, with 6 bases separating them. The full variable domain, its missing parts supplied by reference TRBV7-8 and TRBJ1-1, is GAGVSQSPRYKVAKRGQDVALRCDPISGHVSLFWYQQALGQGPEFLTYFQNEAQLDKSGLPSDRFFAERPEGSVSTLKIQRTQQEDSAVYLCASSLAAGTEAFFGQGTRLTVV.

The chain couples TRBV27 to TRBJ2-3; no clear D. Germline V CDR1 and CDR2: MNHEY, SMNVEV (reference sequence). This CDR3 contains 13 residues. The V and J ends lost 0 bases and 6 bases respectively, with 7 bases between them. The CDR3 region is CASSLSPMDTQYF. In DNA form, the CDR3 reads TGTGCCAGCAGTTTATCCCCCATGGATACGCAGTATTTT.

The chain employs TRBV2 and TRBJ2-5; 9 bases align to TRBD1. The CDR3 length is 15 residues. V lost 5 bases and J lost 5; bases outside the gene matches: 9. Germline CDR1 reads SNHLY; CDR2 reads FYNNEI. CDR3 amino acids: CASSFDRGVKETQYF. The CDR3 nucleotides read TGTGCCAGCAGTTTCGACAGGGGGGTGAAGGAGACCCAGTACTTC.

The chain carries TRBV6-5 and TRBJ1-2; D perhaps matches TRBD1 (5 bases). With 11 bases removed from V and 4 bases from J, the gap between germline ends came to 17 bases. Germline values: CDR1 MNHEY, CDR2 SVGAGI. The CDR3 is 13 amino acids. Here the CDR3 reads CAALDGGIYGYTF. The CDR3 DNA sequence: TGTGCCGCATTAGACGGGGGGATCTATGGCTACACCTTC.

V usage is TRBV7-9 and J usage is TRBJ1-1; 11 bases align to TRBD1. After removal of 0 bases from V and 3 bases from J, the junction contained 6 bases not matched to a gene. Germline assignment: CDR1 SEHNR and CDR2 FQNEAQ (reference sequence). CDR3 length equals 17 residues. CDR3 nucleotide sequence: TGTGCCAGCAGCTTAGCCGGGACAGGGGGTAGGGACACTGAAGCTTTCTTT. It translates to CASSLAGTGGRDTEAFF.

This chain uses TRBV6-1 with TRBJ2-7; D assignment may be TRBD1 or TRBD2 (5 bases each). V lost 5 bases, J lost 5 bases, and 16 bases lay in between. Germline V gene data show CDR1 as MNHNS and CDR2 as SASEGT. CDR3 length equals 14 residues. CDR3 sequence: CASSSGPQGHEQYF. CDR3 DNA sequence: TGTGCCAGCAGTAGCGGCCCCCAGGGCCACGAGCAGTACTTC.

The chain carries TRBV19 and TRBJ2-1; possible D gene TRBD1, 6 bases. The length of the CDR3 is 15 residues. Germline V lookup: CDR1 LNHDA, CDR2 SQIVND (reference sequence). Trimming pared 0 bases from V and 8 bases from J, leaving 14 bases between. The CDR3 region has the DNA TGTGCCAGTAGTATAGAGGGACACCGTTGGGATGAGCAGTTCTTC. It yields the protein CASSIEGHRWDEQFF.

The J gene is TRBJ2-1, the V gene TRBV11-3, with TRBD1 as a possible D gene (6 bases). This CDR3 is built from 13 residues. Between the trimmed V and J ends, which lost 3 bases and 8 bases, there was a span of 11 bases. CDR1 is SGHNT and CDR2 is YENEEA in the germline V gene. The CDR3, as DNA: TGTGCCAGCAGCTTGGGGGCGCCCGATGAGCAGTTCTTC. Translated, it gives CASSLGAPDEQFF.

This chain connects TRBV19 to TRBJ2-7; TRBD2 matches at 9 bases. The V gene end was trimmed by 5 bases and the J gene end by 4 bases; junction bases not matched to a gene: 6. There are 14 residues in the CDR3. The germline gives CDR1 LNHDA, CDR2 SQIVND (reference sequence). The CDR3 DNA follows: TGTGCCAGTAGTCGGACTAGCGAGACGTACGAGCAGTACTTC. Its translation: CASSRTSETYEQYF.

This clone has a single count. V gene TRBV5-8 combines with J gene TRBJ1-2; tentatively, D is TRBD1 (5 bases). The CDR3 is 17 residues long. Germline values: CDR1 SGHTS, CDR2 YDEGEE. V lost 0 bases, J lost 0 bases, and 15 bases lay in between. The CDR3 reads CASSLAGVGRANYGYTF. The CDR3 DNA follows: TGTGCCAGCAGCTTGGCCGGGGTGGGGCGAGCTAACTATGGCTACACCTTC.

The V and J genes are TRBV5-1 and TRBJ1-4; D remains unclear. V was trimmed by 2 bases and J by 4 bases, leaving 12 bases between them. The CDR3 contains 15 residues. The germline V gene encodes CDR1 SGHRS and CDR2 YFSETQ. CDR3 DNA sequence: TGCGCCAGCAGCTTTAACAGCGAGGGTAATGAAAAACTGTTTTTT. It translates to CASSFNSEGNEKLFF. The complete variable domain, with remaining parts taken from reference TRBV5-1 and TRBJ1-4, reads KAGVTQTPRYLIKTRGQQVTLSCSPISGHRSVSWYQQTPGQGLQFLFEYFSETQRNKGNFPGRFSGRQFSNSRSEMNVSTLELGDSALYLCASSFNSEGNEKLFFGSGTQLSVL.

V gene TRBV28 combines with J gene TRBJ1-4, with D unclear. V dropped 1 base and J dropped 7 bases, with 19 bases sitting between them. The CDR3 extends over 17 amino acids. Germline V gene lookup returns CDR1 MDHEN and CDR2 SYDVKM. Here the CDR3 DNA reads TGTGCCAGCAGTTTATCTCCTTGGCAGCGAGAGATTGAAAAACTGTTTTTT. Translated: CASSLSPWQREIEKLFF.

J is TRBJ2-1 and V is TRBV12-5; D might be TRBD1 (6 bases). Germline CDR1 and CDR2: LGHNT and FRNRAP. The CDR3 spans 14 residues. Trimming removed 1 base from V and 5 bases from J, with 9 bases in between. Written as DNA, the CDR3 is TGTGCTAGTGGTTTGGGACAGGCCCACAATGAGCAGTTCTTC. Translation gives CASGLGQAHNEQFF.

The rearrangement links TRBV7-2 to TRBJ1-5; a possible D gene is TRBD1 (6 bases). CDR3 size: 13 residues. Trimming shortened V by 6 bases and J by 13 bases, and 19 bases separated the two germline ends. The V gene's germline CDR1 is SGHTA and CDR2 FQGNSA. DNA of the CDR3: TGTGCCAGCAGTTACAACACCGGCGGGACACAGCATTTT. The encoded protein is CASSYNTGGTQHF.

This clone was picked up a small number of times. The rearrangement links TRBV28 to TRBJ1-5; no clear D gene. This CDR3 has 13 amino acids. In germline, CDR1 is MDHEN, CDR2 SYDVKM. The germline V and J ends were trimmed by 5 bases and 4 bases, with 9 bases remaining between them. This CDR3 is CASSPDKNQPQHF. The CDR3 coding sequence is TGTGCCAGCAGTCCCGACAAAAATCAGCCCCAGCATTTT.

This chain joins TRBV30 and TRBJ2-1; 7 bases agree with TRBD1. Per germline, CDR1 GTSNPN and CDR2 SVGIG (reference sequence). After removal of 5 bases from V and 4 bases from J, the junction contained 11 bases not matched to a gene. The CDR3 length is 15 residues. This CDR3 reads CAWVPTGAWYNEQFF. Here the CDR3 DNA reads TGTGCCTGGGTACCTACAGGGGCCTGGTACAATGAGCAGTTCTTC.

The rearrangement joins TRBV15 to TRBJ2-7; D ambiguous. The CDR3 contains 16 residues. CDR1 is LNHNV, CDR2 YYDKDF, per germline (reference sequence). V was pared by 0 bases and J by 4 bases, with 16 bases between. DNA of the CDR3: TGTGCCACCAGCAGAGATAATACGGAATATCAATACGAGCAGTACTTC. Translated: CATSRDNTEYQYEQYF.

The CDR3 coding sequence is TGTGCCAGCAGCCCCCAGGGGAATAGCAATCAGCCCCAGCATTTT. It specifies CASSPQGNSNQPQHF. The chain carries TRBV6-1 and TRBJ1-5; D is possibly TRBD1 (6 bases). V was trimmed by 6 bases and J by 0 bases, leaving 12 bases between them. The CDR3 has 15 residues. Germline V gene data show CDR1 as MNHNS and CDR2 as SASEGT.

The rearrangement links TRBV7-6 to TRBJ1-1; TRBD1 matches 9 bases. The germline V gene has CDR1 SGHVS and CDR2 FNYEAQ. The CDR3 consists of 18 residues. J gave up 3 bases and V 2 bases, and 13 bases lay outside the gene matches. In nucleotides, the CDR3 is TGTGCCAGCAGCTTAAAAGGACAGGGGCGATTAGGGGACACTGAAGCTTTCTTT. Its protein is CASSLKGQGRLGDTEAFF.

On this clone: The junction shows a germline mismatch at one end, possibly a read error. V is TRBV5-5 and J is TRBJ2-3; 7 positions match TRBD2. The CDR3 length is 12 residues. The germline CDR1 and CDR2 sequences are SGHKS and YYEKEE (reference sequence). The CDR3 loop is CASSLSLRESIF. CDR3 nucleotide sequence: TGTGCCAGCAGCTTGTCGTTGCGGGAGTCAATTTTT.

This chain links TRBV2 with TRBJ1-5; 7 bases line up with TRBD1. Germline V gene data show CDR1 as SNHLY and CDR2 as FYNNEI. CDR3 length: 14 residues. J lost 4 bases, V lost 4 bases, and 4 bases had no gene match. CDR3 sequence: CASSAGTANQPQHF. The CDR3 DNA is TGTGCCAGCAGTGCCGGGACAGCTAATCAGCCCCAGCATTTT.

The rearrangement uses TRBV4-2 and TRBJ2-2, with 9 bases fitting TRBD1. The length of the CDR3 is 18 residues. Germline V CDR1 and CDR2: LGHNA, YNFKEQ. V gave up 0 bases and J gave up 3 bases; unmatched junction bases: 8. The CDR3 here is CASSQDPHRGLDTGELFF. CDR3 nucleotides: TGTGCCAGCAGCCAAGATCCCCACAGGGGGCTGGACACCGGGGAGCTGTTTTTT.

The chain carries TRBV7-9 and TRBJ2-2, with unresolved D. The germline V gene encodes CDR1 SEHNR and CDR2 FQNEAQ (reference sequence). The CDR3 is 18 residues long. V lost 3 bases to trimming and J lost 0 bases, with 17 bases between them. The chain's CDR3 is CASSLRSYKLTNTGELFF. CDR3 bases: TGTGCCAGCAGCTTGCGTTCATACAAACTTACGAACACCGGGGAGCTGTTTTTT.

The rearrangement links TRBV18 to TRBJ2-1; D gene unclear. CDR1 KGHSH and CDR2 LQKENI come from the germline V gene. The CDR3 spans 15 residues. V lost 6 bases, J lost 8 bases, and 20 bases lay in between. The CDR3 DNA is TGTGCCAGCTCTAACCCCGTATGGTCACAACATGAGCAGTTCTTC. This encodes CASSNPVWSQHEQFF.

The chain has TRBV2 and TRBJ2-7; a weak D match, TRBD2 (5 bases). CDR3 length: 13 residues. Germline V gene sequence: CDR1 SNHLY, CDR2 FYNNEI. Trimming took 5 bases from V and 3 from J, leaving 11 bases between them. CDR3 residues: CASSSVRDYEQYF. CDR3 bases: TGTGCCAGCAGTTCCGTACGGGACTACGAGCAGTACTTC.